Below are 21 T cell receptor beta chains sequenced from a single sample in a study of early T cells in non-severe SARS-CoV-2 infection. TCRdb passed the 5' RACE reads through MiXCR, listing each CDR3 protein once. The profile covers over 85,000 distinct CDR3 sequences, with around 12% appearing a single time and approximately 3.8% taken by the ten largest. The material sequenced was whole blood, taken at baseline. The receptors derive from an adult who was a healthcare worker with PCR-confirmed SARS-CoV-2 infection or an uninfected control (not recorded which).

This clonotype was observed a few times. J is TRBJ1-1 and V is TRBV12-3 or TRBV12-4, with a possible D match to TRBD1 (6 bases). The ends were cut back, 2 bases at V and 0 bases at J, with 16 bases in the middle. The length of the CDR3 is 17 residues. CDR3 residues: CASSLQGLQYMNTEAFF. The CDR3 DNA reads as TGTGCCAGCAGTTTACAGGGGTTACAGTACATGAACACTGAAGCTTTCTTT.

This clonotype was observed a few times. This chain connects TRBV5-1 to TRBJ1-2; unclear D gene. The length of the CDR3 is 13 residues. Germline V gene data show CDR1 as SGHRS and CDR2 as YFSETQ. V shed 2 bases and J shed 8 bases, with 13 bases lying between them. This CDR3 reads CASSLTGLEGYTF. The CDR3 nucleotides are TGCGCCAGCAGCTTAACGGGTTTGGAAGGCTACACCTTC.

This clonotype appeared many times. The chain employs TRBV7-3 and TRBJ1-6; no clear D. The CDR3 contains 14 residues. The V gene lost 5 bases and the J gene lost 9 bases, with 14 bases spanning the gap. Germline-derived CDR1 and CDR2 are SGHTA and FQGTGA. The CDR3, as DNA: TGTGCCAGCAGCGACGGACCTAAGGGTTCACCCCTCCACTTT. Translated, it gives CASSDGPKGSPLHF.

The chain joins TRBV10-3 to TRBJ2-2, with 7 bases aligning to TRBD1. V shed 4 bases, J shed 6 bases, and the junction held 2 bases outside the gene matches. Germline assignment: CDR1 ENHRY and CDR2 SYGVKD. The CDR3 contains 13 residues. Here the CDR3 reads CAISGTGSGELFF. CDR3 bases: TGTGCCATCAGTGGGACAGGATCCGGGGAGCTGTTTTTT.

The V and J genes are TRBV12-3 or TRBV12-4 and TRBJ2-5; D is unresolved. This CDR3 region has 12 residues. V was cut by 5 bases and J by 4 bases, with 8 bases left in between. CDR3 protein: CASSLSRETQYF. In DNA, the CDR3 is TGTGCCAGCAGTCTCTCCCGAGAGACCCAGTACTTC.

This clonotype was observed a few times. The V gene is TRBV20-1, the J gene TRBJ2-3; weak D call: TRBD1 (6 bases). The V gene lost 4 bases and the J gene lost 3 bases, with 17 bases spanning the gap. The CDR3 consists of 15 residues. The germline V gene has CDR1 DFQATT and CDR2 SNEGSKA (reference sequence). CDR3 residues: CSAIKQGESTDTQYF. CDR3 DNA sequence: TGCAGTGCTATTAAACAGGGTGAAAGTACAGATACGCAGTATTTT.

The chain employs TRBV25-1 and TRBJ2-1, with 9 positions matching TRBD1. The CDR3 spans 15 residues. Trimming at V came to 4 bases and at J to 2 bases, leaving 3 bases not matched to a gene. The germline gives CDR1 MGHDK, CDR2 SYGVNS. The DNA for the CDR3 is TGTGCCAGCAGTGTTACAGGGGGCCCCTACAATGAGCAGTTCTTC. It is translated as CASSVTGGPYNEQFF.

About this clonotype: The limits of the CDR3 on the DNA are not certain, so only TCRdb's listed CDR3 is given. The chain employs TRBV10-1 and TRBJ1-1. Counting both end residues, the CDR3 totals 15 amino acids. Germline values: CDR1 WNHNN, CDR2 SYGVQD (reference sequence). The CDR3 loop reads CASSESLGTDTEAFF.

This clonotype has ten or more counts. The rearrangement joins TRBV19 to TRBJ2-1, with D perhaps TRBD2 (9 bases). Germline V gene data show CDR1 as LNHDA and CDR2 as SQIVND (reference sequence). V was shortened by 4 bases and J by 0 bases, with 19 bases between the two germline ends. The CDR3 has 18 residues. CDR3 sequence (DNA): TGTGCCAGTAGTACCAGGGGGCGGGAGGGAGTCTCCTACAATGAGCAGTTCTTC. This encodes CASSTRGREGVSYNEQFF.

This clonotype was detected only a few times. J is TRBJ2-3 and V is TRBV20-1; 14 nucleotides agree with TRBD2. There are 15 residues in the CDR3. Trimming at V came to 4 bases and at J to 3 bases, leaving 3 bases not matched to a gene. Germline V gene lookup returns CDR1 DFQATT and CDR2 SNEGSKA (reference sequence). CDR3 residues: CSATGTSGGTDTQYF. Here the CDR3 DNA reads TGCAGTGCTACCGGGACTAGCGGGGGAACAGATACGCAGTATTTT.

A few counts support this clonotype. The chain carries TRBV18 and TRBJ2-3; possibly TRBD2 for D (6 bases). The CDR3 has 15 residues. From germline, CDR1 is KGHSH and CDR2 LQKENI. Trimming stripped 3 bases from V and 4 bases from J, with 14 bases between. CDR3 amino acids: CASSPGLGAPDTQYF. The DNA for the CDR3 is TGTGCCAGCTCACCGGGACTCGGAGCTCCAGATACGCAGTATTTT.

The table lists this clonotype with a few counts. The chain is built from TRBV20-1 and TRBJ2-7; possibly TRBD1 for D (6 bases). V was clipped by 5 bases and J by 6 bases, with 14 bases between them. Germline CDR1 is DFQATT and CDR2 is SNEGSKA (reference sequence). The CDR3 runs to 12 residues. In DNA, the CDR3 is TGCAGTGCTTCTCACAGGGACGGCGAGCAGTACTTC. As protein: CSASHRDGEQYF.

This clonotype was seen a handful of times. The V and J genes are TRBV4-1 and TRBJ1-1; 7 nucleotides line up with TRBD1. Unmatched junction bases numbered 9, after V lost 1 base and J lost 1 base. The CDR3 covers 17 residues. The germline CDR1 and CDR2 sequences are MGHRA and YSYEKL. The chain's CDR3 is CASSQGALGGQNTEAFF. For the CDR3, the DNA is TGCGCCAGCAGCCAAGGCGCTTTAGGGGGCCAGAACACTGAAGCTTTCTTT.

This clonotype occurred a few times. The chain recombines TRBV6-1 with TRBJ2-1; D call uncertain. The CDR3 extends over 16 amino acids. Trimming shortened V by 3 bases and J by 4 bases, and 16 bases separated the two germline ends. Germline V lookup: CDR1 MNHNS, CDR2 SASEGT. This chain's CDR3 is CASSDGPGVSYNEQFF. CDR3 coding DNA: TGTGCCAGCAGTGACGGGCCCGGAGTTAGTTACAATGAGCAGTTCTTC.

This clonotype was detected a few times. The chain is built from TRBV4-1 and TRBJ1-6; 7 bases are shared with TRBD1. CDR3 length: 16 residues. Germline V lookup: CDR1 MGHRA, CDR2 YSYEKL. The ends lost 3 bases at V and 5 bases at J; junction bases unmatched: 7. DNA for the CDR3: TGCGCCAGCAGCCACCCCGTTGGGACAGATAATTCACCCCTCCACTTT. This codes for CASSHPVGTDNSPLHF.

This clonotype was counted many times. CDR3 region: CASSYSRQSTYEQYF. In DNA, the CDR3 is TGTGCCAGCAGTTACTCGAGACAATCTACCTACGAGCAGTACTTC. The rearrangement links TRBV6-5 to TRBJ2-7; D ambiguous. V was pared by 0 bases and J by 2 bases, with 11 bases between. The germline CDR1 and CDR2 sequences are MNHEY and SVGAGI. This CDR3 contains 15 residues.

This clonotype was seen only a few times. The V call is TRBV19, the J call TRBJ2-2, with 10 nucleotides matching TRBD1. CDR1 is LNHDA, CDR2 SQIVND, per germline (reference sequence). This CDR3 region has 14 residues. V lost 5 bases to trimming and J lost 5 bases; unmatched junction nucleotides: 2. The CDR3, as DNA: TGTGCCAGTAGTGGGACAGGGGAAACCGGGGAGCTGTTTTTT. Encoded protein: CASSGTGETGELFF.

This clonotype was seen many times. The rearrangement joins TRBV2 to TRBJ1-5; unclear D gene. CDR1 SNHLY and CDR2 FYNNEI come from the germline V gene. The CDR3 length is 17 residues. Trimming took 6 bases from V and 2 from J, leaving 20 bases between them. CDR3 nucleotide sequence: TGTGCCAGCAGAGAGAGCCGGATTGCCCTGGGCAATCAGCCCCAGCATTTT. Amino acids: CASRESRIALGNQPQHF.

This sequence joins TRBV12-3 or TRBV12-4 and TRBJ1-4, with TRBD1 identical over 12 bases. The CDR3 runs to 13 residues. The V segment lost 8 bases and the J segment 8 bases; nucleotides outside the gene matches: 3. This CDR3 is CASRGTGGEKLFF. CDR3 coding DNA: TGTGCCAGCCGTGGGACAGGGGGCGAAAAACTGTTTTTT.

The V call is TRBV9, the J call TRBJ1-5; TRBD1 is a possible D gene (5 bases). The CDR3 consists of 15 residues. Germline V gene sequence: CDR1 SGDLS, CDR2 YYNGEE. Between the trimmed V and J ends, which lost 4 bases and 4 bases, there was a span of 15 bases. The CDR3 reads CASSRAGGRNQPQHF. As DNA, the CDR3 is TGTGCCAGCAGCCGCGCCGGGGGAAGAAATCAGCCCCAGCATTTT.

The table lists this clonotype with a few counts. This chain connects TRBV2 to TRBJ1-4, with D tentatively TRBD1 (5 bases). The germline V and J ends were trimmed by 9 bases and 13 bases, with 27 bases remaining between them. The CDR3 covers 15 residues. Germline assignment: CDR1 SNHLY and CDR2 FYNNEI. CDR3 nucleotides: TGTGCCAGTCTCGAGGGACCCCAGGAAGTAGCGGGACTGTTTTTT. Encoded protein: CASLEGPQEVAGLFF.